This TCR beta chain was recorded in a study of naive and memory T cell subsets. Note on this clonotype: Its cognate antigen is unknown. An end of the junction does not agree with germline; a read error may underlie this.

The germline V gene has CDR1 DFQATT and CDR2 SNEGSKA (reference sequence). This CDR3 comprises 12 residues. The beta constant-region primer was an equimolar mix of two oligonucleotides covering TRBC1 and TRBC2. Nested alpha and beta constant-region primers with the SP2 primer drove four PCR rounds on ligated cDNA. MiXCR, run by TCRdb on the UMI-ligation and nested PCR reads, gives a single entry per CDR3 protein. The sample records approximately 80,000 distinct CDR3 sequences, about 10% being singletons. Findings of the study overall: In naive cells, over 95% of TCR sequences were seen only once.

V and J are TRBV20-1 and TRBJ2-5, with a possible D match to TRBD2 (6 bases). This clonotype originated in a human donor in good health. The sample comprised naive CD8+ T cells from blood. CDR3 amino acids: CSASEREETQYF. As DNA, the CDR3 is TGCAGCGCTAGTGAGCGGGAAGAGACCCAGTACTTC.